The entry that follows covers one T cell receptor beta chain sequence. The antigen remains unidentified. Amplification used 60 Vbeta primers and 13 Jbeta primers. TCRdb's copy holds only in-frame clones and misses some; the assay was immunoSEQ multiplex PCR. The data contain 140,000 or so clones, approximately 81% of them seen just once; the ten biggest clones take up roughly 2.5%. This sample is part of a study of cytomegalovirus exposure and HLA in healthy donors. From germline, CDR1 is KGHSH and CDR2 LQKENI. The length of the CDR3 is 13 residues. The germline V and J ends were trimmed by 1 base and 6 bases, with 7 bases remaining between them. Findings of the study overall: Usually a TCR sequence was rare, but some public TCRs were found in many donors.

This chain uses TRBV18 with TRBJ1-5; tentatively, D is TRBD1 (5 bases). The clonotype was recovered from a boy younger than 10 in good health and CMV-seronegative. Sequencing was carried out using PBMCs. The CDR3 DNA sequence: TGTGCCAGCTCACCACGGGGGGGTCAGCCCCAGCATTTT. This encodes CASSPRGGQPQHF.